This T cell receptor (beta chain) comes out of a study of blood T cells in healthy people across ages. A second PCR, run for roughly 7 to 12 cycles, used a sample-barcoded 5' primer plus a J-beta primer mix. One entry per CDR3 protein results from TCRdb running MiXCR on the 5' RACE reads. The sample has more than 800,000 distinct CDR3 sequences; 25% to 35% are singletons. Germline V gene sequence: CDR1 LGHNA, CDR2 YSLEER. There are 13 residues in the CDR3. Trimming removed 3 bases at V and 8 bases at J, with 10 bases between. The sequenced sample was blood. The chain employs TRBV4-3 and TRBJ1-4; D remains ambiguous. The receptor comes from a woman of 80 years or more in good health. The CDR3 DNA reads TGCGCCAGCAGCCAGGCTACCGGGGAAAAACTGTTTTTT. This sequence encodes CASSQATGEKLFF.